The rows below give T cell receptor beta chains drawn from one sample of a study of radiation and T cells in renal cell carcinoma. The method was immunoSEQ multiplex PCR; TCRdb's version includes in-frame clones alone and lacks a portion of them. This sample has around 95,000 clones, with roughly 84% found just once. Sample: blood, taken from a patient whose treatment included radiotherapy and nephrectomy. The receptors come from a man in his 60s with renal cell carcinoma. Both conserved end residues are part of each CDR3. D genes are given only for firm matches. Only part of the rows carry a size: once, few, many, or a class if the clone is expanded.

cdr3_length j_call d_call v_call clone_size cdr3_aa cdr3_nt
14 TRBJ1-1 . TRBV6-5 . CASSYSGGRAEAFF TGTGCCAGCAGTTACTCGGGGGGGCGGGCTGAAGCTTTCTTT
16 TRBJ2-5 TRBD2 TRBV6-6 once CASSYPSAGGQETQYF TGTGCCAGCAGTTATCCCTCAGCGGGGGGCCAAGAGACCCAGTACTTC
11 TRBJ2-7 . TRBV20-1 . CSASASHEQYF TGCAGTGCTAGTGCTTCCCACGAGCAGTACTTC
13 TRBJ2-7 . TRBV27 . CASSLKSSYEQYF TGTGCCAGCAGTTTAAAGTCCTCCTACGAGCAGTACTTC
13 TRBJ2-7 . TRBV14 . CASGQEAGPKQYF TGTGCCAGCGGCCAAGAAGCTGGTCCCAAGCAGTACTTC
19 TRBJ2-1 TRBD2 TRBV9 . CASSVGSLSGVRGYNEQFF TGTGCCAGCAGCGTGGGGTCCCTTAGCGGGGTAAGGGGATACAATGAGCAGTTCTTC
18 TRBJ2-2 TRBD2 TRBV5-1 . CASSSQGVGGVYTGELFF TGCGCCAGCAGCTCCCAGGGAGTCGGGGGGGTGTACACCGGGGAGCTGTTTTTT
16 TRBJ2-1 . TRBV9 . CASSVGRSGGYNEQFF TGTGCCAGCAGCGTAGGCAGGAGTGGAGGCTACAATGAGCAGTTCTTC
10 TRBJ2-5 . TRBV20-1 . CSARQETQYF TGCAGTGCTAGACAAGAGACCCAGTACTTC
13 TRBJ1-5 . TRBV28 . CASSVTGNQPQHF TGTGCCAGCAGTGTTACAGGGAATCAGCCCCAGCATTTT
14 TRBJ1-1 . TRBV5-6 . CASSFPRGRTEAFF TGTGCCAGCAGCTTTCCGAGGGGCCGGACTGAAGCTTTCTTT
12 TRBJ2-1 . TRBV5-1 . CASSSLGNEQFF TGCGCCAGCAGCTCGCTAGGGAATGAGCAGTTCTTC
11 TRBJ2-3 . TRBV19 . CASSGGDTQYF TGTGCCAGTAGCGGTGGGGATACGCAGTATTTT
14 TRBJ1-1 . TRBV12-5 . CASARGSVGTEAFF TGTGCTAGTGCCAGAGGGAGCGTCGGCACTGAAGCTTTCTTT
15 TRBJ2-7 TRBD1 TRBV11-1 . CASSHGQGGPPGQYF TGTGCCAGCAGCCACGGACAGGGAGGCCCTCCGGGGCAGTACTTC
15 TRBJ2-1 TRBD2 TRBV27 . CASSVLAGVSNEQFF TGTGCCAGCAGTGTGCTAGCGGGAGTATCAAATGAGCAGTTCTTC
13 TRBJ1-3 TRBD1 TRBV28 . CASKSGQGNTIYF TGTGCCAGCAAATCCGGACAGGGGAACACCATATATTTT
12 TRBJ2-5 . TRBV15 . CATSRAQETQYF TGTGCCACCAGCAGAGCACAAGAGACCCAGTACTTC
14 TRBJ2-7 . TRBV7-2 . CASSPQGGNYEQYF TGTGCCAGCAGCCCTCAGGGGGGTAACTACGAGCAGTACTTC